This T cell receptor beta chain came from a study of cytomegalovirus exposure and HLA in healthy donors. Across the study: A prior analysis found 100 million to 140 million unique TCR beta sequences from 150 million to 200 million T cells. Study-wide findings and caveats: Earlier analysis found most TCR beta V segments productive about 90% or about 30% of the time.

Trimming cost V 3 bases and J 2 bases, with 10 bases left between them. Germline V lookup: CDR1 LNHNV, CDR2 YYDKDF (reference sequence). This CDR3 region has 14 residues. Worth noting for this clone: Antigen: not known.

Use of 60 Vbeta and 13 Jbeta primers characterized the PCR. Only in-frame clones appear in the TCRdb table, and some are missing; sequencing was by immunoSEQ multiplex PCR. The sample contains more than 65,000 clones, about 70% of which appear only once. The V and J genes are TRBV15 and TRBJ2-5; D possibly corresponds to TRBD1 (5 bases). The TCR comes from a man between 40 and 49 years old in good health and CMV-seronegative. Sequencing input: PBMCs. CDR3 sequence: CATSSPTAQETQYF. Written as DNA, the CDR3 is TGTGCCACCAGCAGCCCGACAGCTCAAGAGACCCAGTACTTC.